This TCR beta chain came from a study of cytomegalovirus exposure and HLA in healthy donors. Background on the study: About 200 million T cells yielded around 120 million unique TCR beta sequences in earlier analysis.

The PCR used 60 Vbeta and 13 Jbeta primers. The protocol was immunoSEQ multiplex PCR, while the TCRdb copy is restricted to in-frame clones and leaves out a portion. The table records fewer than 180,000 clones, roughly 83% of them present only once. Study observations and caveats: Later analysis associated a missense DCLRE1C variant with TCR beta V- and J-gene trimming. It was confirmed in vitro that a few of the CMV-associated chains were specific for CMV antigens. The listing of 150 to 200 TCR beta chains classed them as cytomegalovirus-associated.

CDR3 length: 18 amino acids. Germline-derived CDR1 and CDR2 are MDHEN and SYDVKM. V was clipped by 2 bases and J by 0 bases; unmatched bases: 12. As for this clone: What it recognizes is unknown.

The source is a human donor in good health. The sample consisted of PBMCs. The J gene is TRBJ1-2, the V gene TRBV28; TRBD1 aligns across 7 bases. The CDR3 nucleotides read TGTGCCAGCAGTTTAGATTGGGACAGATTACAAGCTAACTATGGCTACACCTTC. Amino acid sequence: CASSLDWDRLQANYGYTF.